This TCR beta chain was sequenced during a study of cytomegalovirus exposure and HLA in healthy donors (dated by TCRdb to about 2017). Regarding the complete study: An earlier analysis of 550 to 700 of the donors reported roughly 270 Gb of sequence data and 100 million to 140 million unique TCR beta sequences from 190 million or so T cells. Around 330 gigabases of sequencing data and around 85 million unique TCR sequences made up an early release that covered several hundred HLA-typed donors. Among the roughly 390 genotyped donors, around 81% belonged to the genetic ancestry cluster associated with self-reported Caucasian donors. The study aimed to test whether signatures of past pathogen exposure could be identified by cataloging public T cell receptors. The T cell repertoires of under 700 subjects were profiled by immunosequencing and related to cytomegalovirus serostatus. Along with the approximately 600-subject first cohort, a separate validation cohort of over 90 different subjects was used. High-throughput TCR immunosequencing, statistical association of individual TCRs with disease status, and machine learning were combined to predict cytomegalovirus infection status. To study patterns of TCR occurrence, a later analysis re-analyzed previously published TCR beta repertoires from 600 to 750 donors and added high-resolution HLA genotyping. Rather than drawing on any new phenotypic data, the later analysis identified candidate immune exposures from TCR beta sequences and the way those sequences occurred across donors. An earlier analysis of several hundred of the donors applied high-throughput TCR beta sequencing to assess whether each TCR beta V gene segment acted as functional or pseudogenic. Donor age, sex, ethnicity and CMV serostatus were compiled alongside the repertoire data. In a later genetic analysis, genome-wide SNP genotypes for 398 of the 666 donors were used, and that subset was treated as a discovery cohort. Every discovery cohort repertoire had been produced on one sequencing platform. Class I and class II HLA loci were covered by the typing at four-digit resolution. Typing coverage varied by locus: about 620-640 donors for A, B, C, DRB1 and DQB1; roughly 560 for DQA1; about 590 for DPA1; 400 to 480 for DPB1. Because of strong linkage in the cohort, five DR-DQ haplotypes were treated as single units for association and clustering. Across 300 to 500 genotyped donors of the cohort, an average of approximately 220,000 unique TCR beta nucleotide sequences per donor were sequenced, and roughly 20% of those sequences were non-productive. General study outcomes and caveats: In both the original and validation cohorts, the classifier was reported to diagnose cytomegalovirus status with high specificity and sensitivity. V-gene and J-gene trimming of TCR beta chains was associated with a missense DCLRE1C variant in a later genetic analysis, and the association was replicated in an independent cohort. Strong co-occurrence of HLA alleles, especially DR and DQ, made assigning TCR associations to individual alleles difficult. HLA typing was unavailable for some donors at each locus, so association tests used only the typed subset. In a later analysis, TCR association rates were found to vary across HLA loci, with the most associated TCRs seen for DRB1 alleles and the fewest for HLA-C alleles. Immune exposure information for the cohort was limited to CMV serostatus. In a later analysis, HLA-associated TCR beta chains were found to be more clonally expanded and to have lower generation probabilities than equally common non-associated chains. A later analysis found that most CMV-associated TCR beta chains appeared HLA-restricted, with HLA associations seemingly driven largely by CMV exposure. Most TCR sequences were seen in very few donors, while some public TCRs were found in many individuals. Over 15 rarely observed V segments, including chromosome 9 orphons, were excluded from the earlier analysis of 550 to 700 of the donors because counts were too low. A few of the identified cytomegalovirus-associated TCR beta chains were confirmed in vitro to be specific for cytomegalovirus antigens. In an earlier analysis of roughly 500 of the donors, most TCR beta V segments appeared in productive rearrangements about 87% or about 30% of the time, broadly matching IMGT annotations. The 87-base-pair reads could not distinguish some IMGT-functional V segments, including TRBV6-2 and TRBV6-3, so those segments were excluded. Only TCR beta chains were sequenced in this cohort, and the absence of alpha or paired-chain data limited detectable features. Correlated functional status among segregating V segments might be attributable to linkage disequilibrium, but an unknown experimental factor could not be ruled out. A further reported finding was that TCR beta sequences accurately predicted the HLA-A and HLA-B alleles for most subjects in the first cohort. Several of the top co-occurrence clusters appeared to be linked to parvovirus B19, influenza, CMV and Epstein-Barr virus, according to a later analysis. A group of highly shared sequence variants was considered likely to be a technical artifact of the sequencing pipeline. Sequencing depth was assumed to be roughly uniform across donors in the presence/absence analyses, though that assumption may not hold. The study gave a list of under 200 TCR beta chains associated with cytomegalovirus. The authors suggested that the approach could potentially be extended to other disease states and immunological phenotypes. In a later genetic analysis, fewer N-insertions in productive TCRs were reported among donors in an Asian-associated ancestry cluster than the approximately 710-donor mean. Specific HLA alleles were associated with 15,000 to 20,000 TCR beta sequences at a false discovery rate of 0.05 in a later analysis.

With regard to this clone: This receptor's antigen is unknown. The sample holds no much larger clone one base away, and base qualities are not on file.

The cohort comprised 550 to 700 healthy bone marrow donors. At the time of sampling, every cohort member was nominally healthy, though immune exposures that went unrecorded were likely present. The donor was CMV seronegative and was included in the group of a few hundred seronegative cohort members. Each donor provided a peripheral blood sample, and peripheral blood mononuclear cells were used for TCR beta sequencing. The Qiagen DNeasy Blood Extraction Kit was used to extract genomic DNA from the blood cell samples. The library relied on the immunoSEQ multiplex PCR assay. The multiplex PCR relied on a mix of 60 forward primers for TCR Vbeta segments and 13 reverse primers for TCR Jbeta segments. The CDR3 region of rearranged TCR beta genes was amplified from genomic DNA with a multiplex PCR assay. Amplified TCR beta libraries were sequenced as 87-base-pair reads on the Illumina HiSeq System. Per the authors' processing: In a later analysis, some 80 million unique TCR beta chains were counted across the 500 to 700 repertoires, and roughly 10 million of these chains were shared by at least two donors. A nearest-neighbor algorithm error-corrected the raw reads and collapsed the reads into unique sequences, merging closely related sequences to remove PCR and sequencing errors. V, D and J gene segments were assigned by aligning CDR3 sequences to IMGT reference sequences. For a sequence to be retained, a match of at least six nucleotides was required to both a V gene segment and a J gene segment. Rearrangements were classified as productive when the CDR3 lacked stop codons and remained in frame with V and J, and all other rearrangements were classified as non-productive. CDR3 was defined by IMGT convention, running from the second conserved V-encoded cysteine to the conserved J-encoded phenylalanine. The earlier analysis of a few hundred of the donors excluded any sequence lacking an unambiguous match to a single V gene segment. In an earlier analysis of 587 of the donors, V segments were called functional above 56.7% productive rearrangements and were called segregating when the between-donor standard deviation exceeded 5%. A statistical classification framework was built to diagnose cytomegalovirus status from the catalog of TCR beta chain sequences. In a later analysis, V and J genes were assigned by comparing TCR nucleotide sequences against IMGT/GENE-DB human TR gene sequences. Using the TCRdist pipeline, a later analysis assigned CDR3 sequences along with most-parsimonious VDJ recombination scenarios. In a later analysis, each TCR beta chain was defined by its CDR3 amino acid sequence together with its V-gene family, and reads lacking a unique V-gene family were excluded. A later analysis removed over 500 highly shared, low-generation-probability nucleotide sequences to deal with suspected cross-contamination and a sequencing artifact. In a later analysis, a clonal expansion index for each public chain was calculated from normalized within-repertoire ranks of inferred template counts. A later analysis computed generation probabilities with a VDJ recombination model fitted to out-of-frame rearrangements, and checked the results against IGoR. In a later analysis, TCR-TCR, TCR-HLA and TCR-CMV co-occurrence was scored with hypergeometric tests, and a repertoire-size bias correction was applied to TCR pairs. A later analysis estimated false discovery rates by permuting HLA or CMV assignments 20 times. A later analysis grouped co-occurring TCRs with DBSCAN, adding TCRdist sequence similarity when clustering within HLA-allele-positive subsets. Co-occurrence clustering excluded repertoires with fewer than 30,000 or more than 120,000 public chains, plus five with anomalous nucleotide sharing. Entries here come from immuneACCESS through TCRdb and include only in-frame sequences with V and J called. Some clones fail to appear in such tables; in the studies checked, an unresolved V gene covers under half of the shortfall, and the cause of the remainder is unknown. The DNA gave D and trimming, while V, J and clone size come from that table. The sample records 200,000 to 250,000 clones, about 80% of which are singletons. The ten largest clones represent less than 3.5% of the sample.

Compared with germline, V lacks 6 bases and J lacks 8 bases; bases without a gene match: 13. Spanning cysteine to phenylalanine, the CDR3 consists of 15 amino acids. The kept DNA is CDR3 alone, 45 bases in frame from the first base. From the germline V gene (reference sequence), CDR1 is MNHNY and CDR2 is SVGAGI. Sequencing input: PBMCs. The rearrangement joined TRBV6-6 to TRBJ2-1, and 7 junctional nucleotides match TRBD1. The source is a woman aged 25 to 39 in good health and CMV-seronegative. The DNA is TGTGCCAGCAGAACGGGAAGGGGGCGAGTGTATGAGCAGTTCTTC. Translated, this gives CASRTGRGRVYEQFF.